The source of this TCR beta chain is a study of cytomegalovirus exposure and HLA in healthy donors. Study conclusions and caveats: Overall, 164 TCR beta chains were annotated as cytomegalovirus-associated. An analysis done earlier found most TCR beta V segments productive about 87% or about 30% of the time. A later analysis showed that HLA-associated TCR beta chains had undergone more clonal expansion than equally common others.

Amplification used 60 Vbeta primers and 13 Jbeta primers. In the original processing: There were around 78 million unique TCR beta chains by a later count, and 8.5 million to 14 million of them were shared. This table comes from immunoSEQ multiplex PCR, and its TCRdb copy is limited to in-frame clones, with some not included. V and J calls and clone size are given by that table; D and trimming were obtained from the DNA. The data contain about 160,000 clones, about 76% of them singletons. The CDR3 spans 14 residues. Germline assignment: CDR1 MRHNA and CDR2 SNTAGT. V was pared by 7 bases and J by 5 bases, with 10 bases of the junction left unmatched. In the case of this clone: Its target is not known.

The rearrangement uses TRBV6-4 and TRBJ2-5, with TRBD1 identical over 7 bases. The receptor was derived from a male donor in good health and CMV-seropositive. Sequencing was performed on PBMCs. CDR3 in amino acids: CASNGTAVTETQYF. CDR3 in DNA: TGTGCCAGCAACGGGACAGCCGTGACGGAGACCCAGTACTTC.